This T cell receptor (beta chain) came from a study of tumor-infiltrating lymphocytes in primary liver carcinoma. Study-level information: The patients presented with primary liver carcinoma, which was managed through surgical resection.

Notes on this clonotype: The antigen is undetermined. At one of its ends the junction is not consistent with the germline gene, which may arise from a read error.

The template, around 540 ng total RNA, yielded TCR beta cDNA made with a constant-region primer. ARM-PCR, slightly modified, supplied the TCR beta libraries through three nested multiplex PCR rounds. Two initial PCR rounds of around 10 cycles each paired TRBV1-TRBV30 forward primers with a C-beta reverse primer. TCRdb re-called the multiplex PCR reads with MiXCR, one entry per CDR3 protein. Of 330,000 or so distinct CDR3 sequences in the sample, 65% were seen once. Germline V gives CDR1 SGHAT, CDR2 FQDESV (reference sequence). The CDR3 sequence is 15 residues long. Researchers drew blood RNA from unsorted whole blood and extracted germline DNA as well. Whole-study results and caveats: The samples were not sorted (they were bulk), so CD4+ and CD8+ repertoires were not compared.

The sequence was collected from a man in his forties with primary liver carcinoma and hepatitis B virus infection. The J gene is TRBJ1-2, the V gene TRBV11-1; D is uncertain. The sequenced material came from peripheral blood. As DNA, the CDR3 is TGTGCCAGCTGCCGAAACGTCGGGTTTAACTATGGTTACACCTTC. This gives the protein CASCRNVGFNYGYTF.